This TCR beta chain was sequenced in a study of shared clonotypes between healthy human individuals (dated by TCRdb to the early 2020s). Regarding the study in general: The cohort comprised a couple of women and three men aged 18 to 49 years. To estimate repertoire size and how much clonotypes are shared between individuals, the study performed deep sequencing of blood TCR repertoires from roughly five healthy adults. Different laboratories and diverse techniques were used to prepare libraries and sequence TCR repertoires, to increase sequencing depth and limit assay-specific biases. Between about 0.94 and 8.9 billion PBMCs per donor were obtained by leukapheresis. For each donor, three plates each were used for CD4 naive and CD4 memory, two plates were used for CD8 naive, and one plate was used for CD8 memory.

The germline V and J ends show losses of 3 bases and 3 bases respectively, and no gene match explains 5 bases of the junction. From cysteine to phenylalanine, the CDR3 is 16 amino acids long. CDR3 DNA only is kept here, 48 bases in frame from base 1. Reading the germline V gene gives CDR1 WSHSY and CDR2 SAAADI. CD8 naive samples were obtained by positive selection for CCR7 among CD45RO-negative cells, yielding a CD45RA+CCR7+ population from which TemRA cells were excluded. Donors were healthy HIV-negative adults with no recently reported acute infections or vaccinations. Every donor was a Caucasian adult living in Nashville, Tennessee, USA. Blood was obtained by leukapheresis, after which PBMCs were separated by Ficoll-Histopaque density gradient centrifugation and cryopreserved in liquid nitrogen vapor phase. Purity and quantity of every magnetically sorted T cell population were checked by analytical flow cytometry. Genomic DNA was isolated from each sorted fraction and quantified by UV absorbance on a Nanodrop 2000c.

The study at large found these results: Pairwise subsampling led to the expectation that sequencing depth would affect the degree of clonotype sharing among donors. Across a few donors, 4.5% to 6.5% of naive CD4, roughly 3.8% of naive CD8, approximately 2.5% of memory CD4, and 0.4% of memory CD8 clonotypes were shared. Because the study included only a small number of donors, the genetic and exposure-history diversity represented was limited. Sampling was restricted to blood, and TCR repertoires in tissue are likely to differ from TCR repertoires in blood. Naive subsets generally had larger estimated clonotype richness than memory subsets did. Even with the large sequencing depth, rarefaction of the sorted-subset datasets indicated that sequencing was incomplete. Clonotypes shared by all four sorted-subset donors showed higher generation probabilities than non-shared clonotypes.

Using the deep immunoSEQ assay, TCR CDR3 regions were amplified from genomic DNA by multiplex PCR. Genomic DNA extracted from each cell subset was distributed evenly over all wells of several immunoSEQ 96-well plates, and each plate served as one replicate. Each replicate PCR for sorted subsets received roughly 0.2 ug genomic DNA, equal to 28,000 or so T cell genomes. Purified libraries were measured with a Qubit 3.0 fluorometer, size-checked on a Bioanalyzer 2100, and measured again with the KAPA Library Quantification kit. Each immunoSEQ 96-well plate was sequenced on its own single-read 150-cycle Illumina NextSeq 550 flow cell. The authors' analysis ran thus. Because only junctional sequences without quality scores were contained in the immunoSEQ output, filtering matching that applied to full-length reads could not be performed. Sequences were annotated with PyIR, a Python wrapper for IgBLAST v1.9, using IMGT germline references to assign V/J genes and CDR3. Reads with weak V/J assignments (E-value above 1e-6), missing CDR3, stop codons, out-of-frame junctions, or ambiguous translated residues were removed. V3J clonotypes were defined as sequences sharing the same inferred V gene, J gene, and CDR3 amino acid sequence. Percentage overlap between repertoires was calculated by dividing the number of shared unique clonotypes by the size of the smaller repertoire. Richness of each repertoire was evaluated using RTK rarefaction, the Chao1 estimator, and Recon v2.1 estimates of unobserved clonotypes. For all TCRbeta clonotypes obtained by the gDNA method from four donors, generation probabilities were computed with OLGA. The table comes from immuneACCESS by way of TCRdb, which keeps in-frame sequences with V and J called. Part of the clones is missing from these tables; in studies checked, under half for an unresolved V gene and the rest for unknown reasons. That table gives V, J and clone size, and the DNA gave D and trimming. The sample data list under 2,000,000 clones, and 85% to 95% of these were observed just once. The ten largest clones add up to 1% to 1.5% of the sample.

Details on this clone: What antigen it recognizes has not been identified. It has no much larger one-base neighbor in the sample; base qualities were not kept.

The chain couples TRBV10-2 to TRBJ1-3; 10 of the junction bases match TRBD1. This clonotype was obtained from a young man in good health. The sample taken for sequencing was naive CD8+ T cells sorted from blood. The cell subset or site label here, explained by the study, means: CD45RA+CCR7+. The CDR3 sequence is CASSESDRGYGNTIYF. The DNA sequence is as follows: TGCGCCAGCAGTGAATCGGACAGGGGGTATGGAAACACCATATATTTT.